What follows describes a single T cell receptor beta chain. Its antigen is unknown. The data are from a study of CXCR3-negative and CXCR3-positive naive CD8 T cells. In the study overall: Overall TRB read output was some 140 million, and each library contained about 1.5 +/- 0.3 million reads. Findings and caveats of the study: Unlike memory cells, which differed, naive CXCR3-negative and CXCR3-positive cells had similar TRBV-TRBJ usage.

The CDR3 is 15 amino acids. The authors made the TRB cDNA libraries by 5' RACE using UMI labels. TCRdb reanalyzed the 5' RACE reads and collapses them to one entry per CDR3 protein, without DNA. This sample contains 100,000 to 150,000 distinct CDR3 sequences. This chain joins TRBV12-3 or TRBV12-4 and TRBJ1-6; without DNA, the TCRdb call of TRBD1 cannot be checked. Sequencing used naive CXCR3- CD8+ T cells from blood. Specified subset: CD45RO-CCR7+CD27+CD95- naive CD8+ T cells lacking CXCR3 (TNR3-). This TCR derives from a human donor in good health. Some clones in this sample may be carry-over from other donors' samples. CDR3 loop: CASSSRTGWNSPLHF.